Listed here is a single T cell receptor beta chain. Its recognized antigen is unknown. Per-base qualities were not stored, and no clone one base away is much larger. The data stem from a study of regulatory T cells in long-lasting Graves disease (dated by TCRdb to about 2021). Notes on the research overall: Antithyroid drugs had been taken for less than 3 months by newly diagnosed Graves' disease patients. Peripheral blood TCR sequencing and RNA sequencing compared persistent Graves' disease patients with newly diagnosed Graves' disease patients. The study took place in China and was registered as a clinical trial. A total of around 35 samples underwent TCR sequencing, from 13 patients with persistent Graves' disease and approximately 20 patients with newly diagnosed Graves' disease.

The germline V gene sets CDR1 to SGHTA and CDR2 to FQGTGA. V gives up 1 base and J gives up 0 bases, and the segment between their germline ends measures 4 bases. The cysteine opens and the phenylalanine closes a CDR3 of 14 amino acids. CDR3 DNA is the only sequence kept; it has 42 bases, read in frame from the first base. The sample's time point label, in plain terms: newly diagnosed GD, antithyroid drugs for less than 3 months. For both TCR sequencing and RNA sequencing, RNA was extracted from PBMCs in TRIzol. The diagnosis of Graves' disease was made according to American Thyroid Association guidelines. Patients for the study were recruited at an endocrinology department in Xi'an, China. Each patient gave around 9.2 milliliters of peripheral blood, collected in an EDTA anticoagulant tube. PBMCs were isolated by Ficoll Paque Plus density gradient separation without further T cell sorting. An Agilent 2100 Bioanalyzer and agarose gel were used to check RNA quality, while a NanoDrop 2000 measured RNA concentration.

Study-wide conclusions, independent of this receptor: The small sample size was acknowledged by the authors as a limitation that may reduce accuracy. Only peripheral blood was studied, because thyroid tissue, the primary lesion, was inaccessible. Sequencing and analysis were limited to the TCR beta chain. More public clonotypes were shared among persistent patients (over 2,500) than among newly diagnosed patients (under 1,000). Preferential use of TRBV28, TRBJ1-2 and TRBJ2-5 was observed in persistent disease, whereas TRBV20-1 and TRBJ2-1 were favored in newly diagnosed disease. Compared with newly diagnosed patients, patients with persistent Graves' disease had lower TCR Shannon entropy and fewer highly expanded clones, which suggests clonal expansion.

Library preparation employed multiplex PCR. For sequencing, an Illumina HiSeq 4000 was employed. CDR3 regions were amplified by Arm-PCR with iRepertoire HTBI primers to construct TCR beta libraries. Gel purification was performed on PCR products prior to sequencing. Processing in the source paper ran as follows. Across samples, roughly 60 TRBV and 12 to 15 TRBJ segments were identified and used for gene usage analysis of CDR3 amino acid clonotypes. Filtered high-quality paired reads were merged into contigs using COPE and FqMerger. BLAST was used to align contigs to IMGT TRBV, TRBD and TRBJ reference genes, and CDR3 was defined according to IMGT. Any clonotype with a frequency above 0.1% was counted as a highly expanded clone. Shannon entropy was used to measure repertoire diversity, and the Gini coefficient was used to measure V-J evenness. A clonotype was considered public if more than one individual shared it. In-frame beta chains were kept once TCRdb had trimmed the public reads at Q25 with fastp and called clones with MiXCR. Each entry is one CDR3 protein sequence, shown with its most common DNA and genes. The V and J calls and clone size come from TCRdb's table, not from the authors' own analysis. Here the sample has a few hundred thousand distinct CDR3 sequences; roughly a sixth occur a single time. The top ten clonotypes cover roughly 27% of the sample.

This sample also belongs to another study, concerning T cells in Graves' hyperthyroidism and ophthalmopathy. That second report states: Stable Graves' hyperthyroidism was defined as the absence of progression to ophthalmopathy over 18 months of follow-up. The hyperthyroidism patients were between 18 and 65 years old and newly diagnosed, with a disease duration of less than 2 months. Any patient with an uncontrolled infection, another autoimmune disease, pregnancy or lactation was excluded. Diagnoses were established on the basis of clinical symptoms, serum thyroxine and TRAb, thyroid ultrasound, and orbital computed tomography. A first-round RT-PCR of the TCR CDR3 used the HTBI primer set with the Qiagen OneStep RT-PCR kit. Most expanded thyroid clonotypes (frequency above 0.001) were also detected in blood, a finding suggesting that blood repertoires may reflect thyroid immune responses. Ophthalmopathy was separated from stable hyperthyroidism by a 13 V-J signature model, with around 88% sensitivity and about 81% specificity obtained in cross-validation and 80%/75% obtained in testing. In validation, progression to ophthalmopathy was predicted by the model with nearly 71% sensitivity and around 76% specificity, a median of roughly 6 months before onset. To identify TCR V-J signatures that set the groups apart, the researchers used a discovery cohort of about a hundred patients, made up of 43 with Graves' ophthalmopathy and some 55 with stable Graves' hyperthyroidism. An independent validation cohort of fewer than 20 hyperthyroidism patients and roughly 16 patients who later progressed to ophthalmopathy tested prospective prediction of ophthalmopathy. The approximately 98 discovery patients were randomly divided into training and test sets at a 7:3 ratio. In about 6 Graves' hyperthyroidism patients, the study also compared T-cell repertoires from thyroid tissue with T-cell repertoires from blood. After sampling, hyperthyroidism patients received methimazole starting at 30 mg daily, and ophthalmopathy patients received high-dose intravenous methylprednisolone. Libraries were constructed in a second round of multiplex PCR, after which size selection and purification were carried out. Libraries were sequenced paired-end with 100 bp reads on an Illumina HiSeq2000. SOAPnuke was used to process the raw data, throwing out any read that contained adapters or uncalled bases, had a mean Phred below 15, or lacked an exact constant-primer or identifier match. COPE v1.2.5 was used to merge the high-quality paired reads, and each unique nucleotide sequence was defined as a clonotype. MiTCR v1.1 was used to align clonotypes to the IMGT TRBV, TRBD and TRBJ reference segments. The analysis was restricted to V-J combinations with a frequency above 0.0001, which together covered 99.2% of the repertoires. A TCS score was defined as the ratio between F50 (clonal expansion) and ExV (chaos), using BLOSUM62-based TCRdist between CDR3 peptides within each V-J. Welch's t-statistics and random forest reduced roughly 530 V-J features to 10 to 15, which were used in a naive Bayes classifier (R e1071). Sample size was not statistically predetermined, and investigators were not blinded to group allocation. According to the paper, TCR Vbeta CDR3 sequencing was carried out on 135 peripheral blood samples, which came from some 41 ophthalmopathy, about 75 hyperthyroidism and 17 progressor patients.

Sequencing was performed on peripheral blood mononuclear cells (PBMCs), taken at new diagnosis, from a patient treated with antithyroid drugs. This TCR came from a middle-aged man with Graves disease. Donor details come from another sample of the same person, matched by shared clones. The chain is encoded by TRBV7-3 joined to TRBJ1-5; too little of a D gene remains to name it. The nucleotide sequence is TGTGCCAGCAGCTTAAAGTGTAGCAATCAGCCCCAGCATTTT. It translates as CASSLKCSNQPQHF.